This is a list of T cell receptor beta chains from one sample in a study of patients and donors after allogeneic stem cell transplantation. TCRdb re-analysed the RT-PCR reads in MiXCR, keeping a single row per CDR3 protein. The data contain around 30,000 distinct CDR3 sequences, about two fifths of them seen just once; the ten biggest clones take up over 65%. The material sequenced was blood, either unsorted or a sorted T cell fraction (not recorded which). These receptors originate from a human donor who was either an allogeneic HSCT recipient or a stem cell or donor lymphocyte infusion donor (not recorded which). It is not recorded whose cells these are; they may come from a transplant donor. Both conserved end residues are part of each CDR3. A D gene is named only where the DNA matches it firmly. Not all rows give a size; the values are once, few, many and, for expanded clones, a class.

j_gene,abundance,d_gene,v_gene,CDR3aa
TRBJ2-5,many,TRBD2,TRBV6-5,CASSFFLAGAETQYF
TRBJ1-4,NA,NA,TRBV14,CASSQGPYRGEKLFF
TRBJ1-1,NA,NA,TRBV5-1,CASSSPGTMNTEAFF
TRBJ1-1,NA,NA,TRBV20-1,CSARDSDRTEAFF
TRBJ1-2,few,NA,TRBV7-9,CASSPVGFGYGYTF
TRBJ2-1,NA,NA,TRBV20-1,CSARDFSETAYNEQFF
TRBJ1-1,many,TRBD1,TRBV12-3/TRBV12-4,CASSSRQGITEAFF
TRBJ1-1,NA,NA,TRBV7-9,CASSLGGLASTEVFF
TRBJ2-3,NA,TRBD2,TRBV5-6,CASSLGGLADTQYF
TRBJ1-3,NA,NA,TRBV7-9,CASSRSSISGNTIYF
TRBJ2-1,NA,NA,TRBV7-9,CASTQGYNEQFF
TRBJ2-2,NA,TRBD2,TRBV7-9,CASSLKLATGELFF
TRBJ2-7,few,TRBD1,TRBV7-9,CASGTGLYEQYF
TRBJ1-1,NA,NA,TRBV5-1,CASSLDKGITEAFF
TRBJ2-1,NA,TRBD2,TRBV3-1,CASSPLAGGYNEQFF
TRBJ2-3,once,NA,TRBV5-1,CASSLIGVSTDTQYF
TRBJ1-2,NA,NA,TRBV6-5,CAVRGATYYGYTF
TRBJ1-5,few,TRBD1,TRBV12-3/TRBV12-4,CATTGTGDQPQHF
TRBJ1-2,few,NA,TRBV12-3/TRBV12-4,CASSLGGSYGYTF
TRBJ1-2,NA,TRBD1,TRBV7-9,CASCPLGDRDCTF
TRBJ1-2,NA,NA,TRBV7-9,CASSLRAQGGYTF
TRBJ1-3,few,NA,TRBV20-1,CSARHLFDTIYF
TRBJ1-6,NA,NA,TRBV18,CASSPTGSRNSPLHF
TRBJ2-7,NA,TRBD2,TRBV27,CASRTGLAAYEQYF
TRBJ1-2,NA,TRBD1,TRBV7-9,CASSYYRTGSYTF
TRBJ1-1,few,NA,TRBV7-3,CASSLTGNTEVFF
TRBJ1-1,NA,NA,TRBV4-3,CASSPWGVGPETEAFF
TRBJ2-5,many,TRBD2,TRBV4-1,CASSQEGLAGDQETQYF
TRBJ2-3,NA,NA,TRBV15,CATNNWSTDTQYF
TRBJ2-3,few,NA,TRBV7-9,CASSLGQLDLLTDTQYF
TRBJ1-1,few,TRBD1,TRBV6-6,CASSYSWDRGLGTEAFF
TRBJ2-1,NA,NA,TRBV20-1,CSARNAGEVRDEQFF
TRBJ1-6,NA,NA,TRBV12-3/TRBV12-4,CASSPVSSYNSPLHF
TRBJ2-1,NA,NA,TRBV15,CATSSRQGTNEQFF
TRBJ2-2,few,NA,TRBV20-1,CSANPILTGELFF
TRBJ1-4,NA,NA,TRBV13,CASSQGKDRREKLFF
TRBJ1-3,few,NA,TRBV15,CATSRDRPSIFGNTIYF
TRBJ1-3,few,NA,TRBV12-3/TRBV12-4,CASRRWNSGNTIYF
TRBJ2-5,NA,NA,TRBV11-3,CASSHLQGFQETQYF
TRBJ2-3,NA,NA,TRBV7-2,CASSLGVWVKRTDTQYF
TRBJ1-4,NA,NA,TRBV4-3,CASSQGGFWEKLFF
TRBJ1-5,NA,NA,TRBV5-5,CASSLGANQPQHF
TRBJ2-3,NA,NA,TRBV28,CASMEVGTDTQYF
TRBJ2-3,NA,TRBD2,TRBV7-2,CASSLRLRGGSDTQYF
TRBJ1-5,NA,NA,TRBV20-1,CSARELENYSNQPQHF
TRBJ2-3,NA,TRBD2,TRBV6-2/TRBV6-3,CATAAGEDTQYF
TRBJ1-1,few,NA,TRBV4-2,CASSLDRSEAFF
TRBJ2-1,NA,NA,TRBV3-1,CASSQEALPAGEQFF
TRBJ1-2,NA,NA,TRBV5-1,CASSVVLGSGYTF
TRBJ1-4,few,NA,TRBV12-3/TRBV12-4,CASSRPSGGGGEKLFF